This TCR beta chain was identified in a study of CD8 T cells in ankylosing spondylitis. Study-wide findings and caveats: Disease-linked clones were CD8+ and relatively rare in peripheral blood. Typical of ankylosing spondylitis blood, it appeared, was a TCR beta motif of several highly homologous variants.

One entry per CDR3 protein, called by TCRdb with MiXCR from the 5' RACE reads. The sample includes 130,000 or so distinct CDR3 sequences, roughly a sixth of them seen just once. Concerning this clonotype: Its antigen is still unknown.

The material sequenced was blood, either unsorted or a sorted T cell fraction (not recorded which). The receptor's source is a male donor with ankylosing spondylitis.

CDR3 nucleotide sequence: TGTGCCAGCAGTTTATCCCCCTTTGGGACAGATACGCAGTATTTT. As protein: CASSLSPFGTDTQYF. This chain connects TRBV27 to TRBJ2-3, with unresolved D. Looked up from germline, CDR1 is MNHEY and CDR2 is SMNVEV (reference sequence). Between the trimmed V and J ends, which lost 0 bases and 3 bases, there was a span of 10 bases. The CDR3 has 15 residues.